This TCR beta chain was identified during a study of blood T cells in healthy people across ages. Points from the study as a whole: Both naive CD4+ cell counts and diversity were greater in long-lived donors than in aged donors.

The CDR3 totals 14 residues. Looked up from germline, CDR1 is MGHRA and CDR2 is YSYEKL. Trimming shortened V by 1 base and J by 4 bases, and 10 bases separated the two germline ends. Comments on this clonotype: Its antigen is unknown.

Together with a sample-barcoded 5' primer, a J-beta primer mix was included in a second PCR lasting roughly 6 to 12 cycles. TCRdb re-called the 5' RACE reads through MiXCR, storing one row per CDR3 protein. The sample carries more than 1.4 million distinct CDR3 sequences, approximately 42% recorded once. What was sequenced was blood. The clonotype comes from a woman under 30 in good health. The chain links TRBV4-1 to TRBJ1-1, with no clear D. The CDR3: CASSQVVLATEAFF. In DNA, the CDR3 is TGCGCCAGCAGCCAAGTGGTGCTCGCCACTGAAGCTTTCTTT.